What follows describes a single T cell receptor (beta chain). No cognate antigen has been identified for it. Base qualities are not provided; no much larger clone lies one nucleotide away. Receptors were amplified or captured by the immunoSEQ multiplex PCR assay. A mixture of 60 forward primers for TCR Vbeta segments and 13 reverse primers for TCR Jbeta segments was used in the multiplex PCR. A multiplex PCR assay on genomic DNA amplified the CDR3 region of rearranged TCR beta genes. On the Illumina HiSeq System, the amplified TCR beta libraries were sequenced as 87-base-pair reads. In the authors' own workflow: In a later analysis, tens of millions of unique TCR beta chains were counted across the roughly 610 repertoires, and roughly 11 million of these chains were shared by at least two donors. Raw reads were error-corrected and collapsed into unique sequences by a nearest-neighbor algorithm in which closely related sequences were merged to remove PCR and sequencing errors. To assign V, D and J gene segments, CDR3 sequences were aligned to IMGT reference sequences. Each retained sequence needed at least a six-nucleotide match to both a V gene segment and a J gene segment. Rearrangements were classified as productive when the CDR3 lacked stop codons and remained in frame with V and J, and all other rearrangements were classified as non-productive. CDR3 was defined according to IMGT convention as the region running from the second conserved V-encoded cysteine to the conserved J-encoded phenylalanine. Sequences without an unambiguous match to a single V gene segment were excluded from the earlier analysis of a few hundred of the donors. An earlier analysis of a few hundred of the donors called V segments functional above 56.7% productive rearrangements and segregating when the between-donor standard deviation exceeded 5%. A statistical classification framework was built to diagnose cytomegalovirus status from the catalog of TCR beta chain sequences. A later analysis assigned V and J genes by comparing TCR nucleotide sequences with IMGT/GENE-DB human TR gene sequences. The TCRdist pipeline was used in a later analysis to assign CDR3 sequences and most-parsimonious VDJ recombination scenarios. In a later analysis, every TCR beta chain was defined by the combination of its CDR3 amino acid sequence and its V-gene family, and reads without a unique V-gene family were dropped. In a later analysis, a few hundred highly shared, low-generation-probability nucleotide sequences were removed to address suspected cross-contamination and a sequencing artifact. A later analysis calculated a clonal expansion index for each public chain from normalized within-repertoire ranks of inferred template counts. In a later analysis, generation probabilities were computed with a VDJ recombination model fitted to out-of-frame rearrangements, and the resulting probabilities were checked against IGoR. A later analysis scored TCR-TCR, TCR-HLA and TCR-CMV co-occurrence with hypergeometric tests, applying a repertoire-size bias correction to TCR pairs. In a later analysis, false discovery rates were estimated by permuting HLA or CMV assignments 20 times. In a later analysis, co-occurring TCRs were grouped using DBSCAN, and TCRdist sequence similarity was added for clustering within HLA-allele-positive subsets. Co-occurrence clustering excluded repertoires with fewer than 30,000 or more than 120,000 public chains, plus five with anomalous nucleotide sharing. Drawn from immuneACCESS, this table holds only the in-frame rearrangements with V and J called that TCRdb kept. Clones are partly lost; checked studies trace under half to an unresolved V gene and leave the rest unexplained. V, J and clone size are those of that table, while D and trimming were read from the DNA. The sample table records roughly 200,000 clones; 65% to 85% of these occur just once. Over 1.5% of the sample lies in the top ten.

The junction carries 13 bases between V and J, which are trimmed by 2 bases and 0 bases respectively. Looking up the germline V gene yields CDR1 KGHSH and CDR2 LQKENI. The CDR3, from cysteine to phenylalanine, totals 16 residues. Of all the DNA, just the CDR3 is kept, 48 bases in frame from base 1. The cohort consisted of more than 650 healthy bone marrow donors. All cohort members were sampled while nominally healthy, although unrecorded immune exposures were likely present. The donor was CMV seropositive and was included in the group of 250 to 350 seropositive cohort members. Every donor gave a peripheral blood sample, and the peripheral blood mononuclear cells from that sample were used for TCR beta sequencing. The Qiagen DNeasy Blood Extraction Kit was used to extract genomic DNA from the blood cell samples. This sample was taken from a study of cytomegalovirus exposure and HLA in healthy donors (dated by TCRdb to 2017 to 2019). Broadly, across the study: According to an earlier analysis of several hundred of the donors, 200 million or so T cells yielded 117 million unique TCR beta sequences and roughly 280 Gb of sequence data. To study patterns of TCR occurrence, a later analysis re-analyzed previously published TCR beta repertoires from 666 donors and added high-resolution HLA genotyping. Every discovery cohort repertoire had been produced on one sequencing platform. Both class I and class II loci were covered by HLA typing, at four-digit resolution. The later analysis used no new phenotypic data to find candidate immune exposures, relying instead on TCR beta sequences and their occurrence across donors. In an earlier analysis of over 550 of the donors, high-throughput TCR beta sequencing was used to judge whether each TCR beta V gene segment behaved as functional or pseudogenic. Among the roughly 400 genotyped donors, around 81% belonged to the genetic ancestry cluster associated with self-reported Caucasian donors. In addition to the first cohort of 666 subjects, a separate validation cohort of approximately 130 different subjects was used. Around 330 gigabases of sequencing data and around 85 million unique TCR sequences made up an early release that covered roughly 670 HLA-typed donors. The study aimed to test whether cataloging public T cell receptors could reveal signatures of past pathogen exposure. The T cell repertoires of under 750 subjects were profiled by immunosequencing and related to cytomegalovirus serostatus. To predict cytomegalovirus infection status, the study brought together high-throughput TCR immunosequencing, statistical association of individual TCRs with disease status, and machine learning. Donor age, sex, ethnicity and CMV serostatus were compiled alongside the repertoire data. A later genetic analysis used genome-wide SNP genotypes for about 65% of the 666 donors, treating that subset as a discovery cohort. Across some 400 genotyped donors of the cohort, an average of about 240,000 unique TCR beta nucleotide sequences per donor were sequenced, and roughly a sixth of those sequences were non-productive. Because of strong linkage in the cohort, five DR-DQ haplotypes were treated as single units for association and clustering. The number of donors typed differed by locus, with roughly 629-640 for A, B, C, DRB1 and DQB1, around 520 for DQA1, 600 to 610 for DPA1, and some 440 for DPB1. The study at large found these results: Fewer than 20 rarely observed V segments, including chromosome 9 orphons, were excluded from the earlier analysis of several hundred of the donors because counts were too low. Presence/absence analyses assumed roughly uniform sequencing depth across donors, an assumption that may not hold. Because some donors lacked HLA typing at each locus, the association tests relied only on the typed subset. Correlated functional status among segregating V segments might reflect linkage disequilibrium, but an unknown experimental factor could not be ruled out. A group of highly shared sequence variants was considered likely to be a technical artifact of the sequencing pipeline. According to the authors, the approach could potentially be generalized to other disease states and immunological phenotypes. A further reported finding was that TCR beta sequences accurately predicted the HLA-A and HLA-B alleles for most subjects in the first cohort. An earlier analysis of 450 to 750 of the donors showed that most TCR beta V segments appeared in productive rearrangements either about 87% or about 30% of the time, which broadly matched IMGT annotations. In a later analysis, TCR association rates were found to vary across HLA loci, with the most associated TCRs seen for DRB1 alleles and the fewest for HLA-C alleles. Most CMV-associated TCR beta chains appeared to be HLA-restricted in a later analysis, and the HLA associations seemed to be driven largely by CMV exposure. Cytomegalovirus status was reported to be diagnosed by the classifier with high specificity and sensitivity in both the original and validation cohorts. A later analysis associated about 17,000 TCR beta sequences with specific HLA alleles at a false discovery rate of 0.05. A later genetic analysis reported fewer N-insertions in productive TCRs among donors in an Asian-associated ancestry cluster than the roughly 700-donor mean. The study listed 164 TCR beta chains as associated with cytomegalovirus. A later analysis found that HLA-associated TCR beta chains were more clonally expanded and had lower generation probabilities than equally common non-associated chains. Assigning TCR associations to individual alleles was difficult when HLA alleles, especially DR and DQ, strongly co-occurred. A few of the identified cytomegalovirus-associated TCR beta chains were confirmed in vitro to be specific for cytomegalovirus antigens. Immune exposure information for the cohort was limited to CMV serostatus. This cohort had only TCR beta chains sequenced, and the lack of alpha or paired-chain data limited which features could be detected. Most TCR sequences were seen in very few donors, while some public TCRs were found in many individuals. Some IMGT-functional V segments, including TRBV6-2 and TRBV6-3, could not be told apart with the 87-base-pair reads, so those segments were excluded. According to a later analysis, parvovirus B19, influenza, CMV and Epstein-Barr virus appeared linked to several top co-occurrence clusters. In a later genetic analysis, a missense DCLRE1C variant was associated with V-gene and J-gene trimming of TCR beta chains, and the association was replicated in an independent cohort.

This sequence uses TRBV18 and TRBJ1-1; TRBD1 could be the D gene, as 5 bases match. The TCR sequence derives from a middle-aged man in good health and CMV-seropositive. Sequenced material: PBMCs. The sequence in DNA is TGTGCCAGCTCACCATTCGGCGACAGACTGAACACTGAAGCTTTCTTT. This gives the protein CASSPFGDRLNTEAFF.